These 17 T cell receptor beta chains originate from one sample sequenced in a study of T-cell memory formation after mild COVID-19. From the 5' RACE reads, TCRdb called clonotypes with MiXCR, one entry per CDR3 protein. This table holds approximately 180,000 distinct CDR3 sequences, around 16% found once. The material sequenced was PBMCs or a T cell subset sorted from them (not recorded which). These receptors all stem from an adult woman who had mild COVID-19 (a few samples of this study predate the infection). Cell type and time point are not known.

The chain recombines TRBV5-1 with TRBJ2-1, with 10 bases lining up with TRBD2. The CDR3 totals 15 residues. Trimming cost V 4 bases and J 7 bases; bases outside gene matches: 8. CDR1 and CDR2 from the germline V gene are SGHRS and YFSETQ. This CDR3 is CASSTGTSVSNEQFF. The CDR3 DNA reads as TGCGCCAGCAGCACCGGGACTAGCGTCTCTAATGAGCAGTTCTTC.

This clonotype has only a few counts. This chain joins TRBV7-3 and TRBJ2-1; TRBD1 or TRBD2 may be the D gene (5 bases each). Trimming took off 3 bases at V and 5 bases at J, with 20 bases between the two ends. The CDR3 consists of 17 residues. Germline V gene lookup returns CDR1 SGHTA and CDR2 FQGTGA. As DNA, the CDR3 is TGTGCCAGCAGCTTTATTGTTTACGGGACCGGGGACAATGAGCAGTTCTTC. Protein sequence: CASSFIVYGTGDNEQFF.

CDR3 region: CASSPDRPMSNQPQHF. CDR3 sequence (DNA): TGTGCCAGCAGTCCAGACAGACCAATGTCTAATCAGCCCCAGCATTTT. This chain connects TRBV6-2 or TRBV6-3 to TRBJ1-5; D might be TRBD1 (5 bases). The germline V gene has CDR1 MNHEY and CDR2 SVGEGT. The CDR3 covers 16 residues. V was shortened by 5 bases and J by 4 bases, with 18 bases between the two germline ends.

This clonotype has just a few counts. The V and J genes are TRBV5-1 and TRBJ2-5; TRBD1 matches 9 bases. CDR1 and CDR2 from the germline V gene are SGHRS and YFSETQ. Trimming at V came to 4 bases and at J to 1 base, leaving 2 bases not matched to a gene. The CDR3 totals 14 residues. Here the CDR3 reads CASSRDRVQETQYF. DNA for the CDR3: TGCGCCAGCAGCCGGGACAGGGTCCAAGAGACCCAGTACTTC.

V is TRBV7-9 and J is TRBJ1-6, with D perhaps matching TRBD1 (5 bases). The CDR3 loop spans 15 amino acids. Germline lookup yields CDR1 SEHNR and CDR2 FQNEAQ (reference sequence). Trimming left V 5 bases short and J 7 bases short, with 15 bases between. The CDR3 DNA is TGTGCCAGCAGCCCCCGTAGGGGCGTAAATTCACCCCTCCACTTT. It yields the protein CASSPRRGVNSPLHF. Full variable domain (rest looked up from reference TRBV7-9 and TRBJ1-6): DTGVSQNPRHKITKRGQNVTFRCDPISEHNRLYWYRQTLGQGPEFLTYFQNEAQLEKSRLLSDRFSAERPKGSFSTLEIQRTEQGDSAMYLCASSPRRGVNSPLHFGNGTRLTVT.

This chain uses TRBV20-1 with TRBJ2-7; D is possibly TRBD1 (5 bases). CDR1 is DFQATT, CDR2 SNEGSKA, per germline (reference sequence). This CDR3 is built from 14 residues. Trimming removed 1 base at V and 0 bases at J, with 10 bases between. The CDR3 is CSARVREVSYEQYF. CDR3 coding DNA: TGCAGTGCTAGAGTCAGGGAAGTCTCCTACGAGCAGTACTTC.

CDR3 in DNA: TGCGCCAGCAGCTTTAGCGGGAGATTCCGGGAGCAGTACTTC. Protein sequence: CASSFSGRFREQYF. This chain connects TRBV5-1 to TRBJ2-7; 9 bases fit TRBD2. V was pared by 2 bases and J by 7 bases, with 7 bases of the junction left unmatched. The V gene's germline CDR1 is SGHRS and CDR2 YFSETQ. The CDR3 covers 14 residues.

CDR3 region: CATRDSGSVNTEAFF. The CDR3 region has the DNA TGTGCCACCAGGGACAGCGGTAGTGTGAACACTGAAGCTTTCTTT. V usage is TRBV6-5 and J usage is TRBJ1-1; TRBD1 agrees at 7 bases. V was clipped by 10 bases and J by 0 bases; unmatched bases: 11. The CDR3 is 15 residues long. Germline V gives CDR1 MNHEY, CDR2 SVGAGI.

In its sample, this clonotype was seen a few times. The chain employs TRBV7-2 and TRBJ2-7; D is unclear. Germline CDR1 is SGHTA and CDR2 is FQGNSA. V lost 5 bases and J lost 3, with 11 bases in between. The CDR3 has 13 amino acids. The CDR3 region has the DNA TGTGCCAGCAGCCCTCGAATTGGCTACGAGCAGTACTTC. Amino acids: CASSPRIGYEQYF.

This clonotype is labeled as medium-sized (0.01 to 0.1%). The chain uses TRBV9 and TRBJ2-3; D gene uncertain. V lost 0 bases to trimming and J lost 1 base, with 9 bases between them. Germline V lookup: CDR1 SGDLS, CDR2 YYNGEE. CDR3 length: 15 amino acids. The CDR3 spells CASSVGLLRTDTQYF. DNA of the CDR3: TGTGCCAGCAGCGTAGGACTCCTCCGCACAGATACGCAGTATTTT. The variable domain in full, completed from reference TRBV9 and TRBJ2-3, reads DSGVTQTPKHLITATGQRVTLRCSPRSGDLSVYWYQQSLDQGLQFLIQYYNGEERAKGNILERFSAQQFPDLHSELNLSSLELGDSALYFCASSVGLLRTDTQYFGPGTRLTVL.

A few counts support this clonotype. The genes are TRBV7-9 and TRBJ1-2; perhaps TRBD1 as D (5 bases). The germline CDR1 and CDR2 sequences are SEHNR and FQNEAQ (reference sequence). Trimming stripped 1 base from V and 8 bases from J, with 26 bases between. This CDR3 has 18 amino acids. Here the CDR3 reads CASSLERGLGGSTFGYTF. CDR3 nucleotide sequence: TGTGCCAGCAGCTTAGAGCGGGGGTTGGGAGGAAGTACCTTCGGCTACACCTTC.

The chain has TRBV7-9 and TRBJ1-1; D not certain. V was clipped by 3 bases and J by 2 bases, with 7 bases between them. The CDR3 is 13 amino acids. The germline CDR1 and CDR2 sequences are SEHNR and FQNEAQ (reference sequence). Here the CDR3 reads CASSLESNTEAFF. In DNA, the CDR3 is TGTGCCAGCAGCTTGGAGAGCAACACTGAAGCTTTCTTT.

This clonotype appeared a few times. The chain has TRBV5-1 and TRBJ2-7, with D possibly being TRBD1 or TRBD2 (5 bases each). The V end was cut by 1 base, the J end by 3 bases, with 14 bases between. CDR1 and CDR2 from the germline V gene are SGHRS and YFSETQ. The CDR3 length is 15 residues. The CDR3 DNA follows: TGCGCCAGCAGCTTGACCGGGACGGCGGTCTACGAGCAGTACTTC. Translation: CASSLTGTAVYEQYF.

This clonotype was counted a few times. The chain couples TRBV6-2 or TRBV6-3 to TRBJ2-7, with D uncertain. The germline V and J ends were trimmed by 7 bases and 1 base, with 8 bases remaining between them. CDR1 is MNHEY, CDR2 SVGEGT, per germline. The CDR3 has 12 amino acids. CDR3 in amino acids: CASKDGSYEQYF. The CDR3 DNA reads as TGTGCCAGCAAAGACGGATCCTACGAGCAGTACTTC.

The CDR3: CASSSRVSSTDTQYF. The CDR3, as DNA: TGTGCCAGCAGTTCCCGTGTAAGTAGCACAGATACGCAGTATTTT. The V gene is TRBV12-3 or TRBV12-4, the J gene TRBJ2-3, with unresolved D. The length of the CDR3 is 15 residues. The germline V and J ends were trimmed by 4 bases and 0 bases, with 11 bases remaining between them.

V gene TRBV4-1 combines with J gene TRBJ2-7; 10 nucleotides align to TRBD2. CDR1 MGHRA and CDR2 YSYEKL come from the germline V gene. The CDR3 is made up of 14 amino acids. Germline trimming cut 4 bases from V and 3 bases from J; bases unmatched to any gene: 3. The DNA for the CDR3 is TGCGCCAGCAGCCCACAGCGGGGGGGCTACGAGCAGTACTTC. Encoded protein: CASSPQRGGYEQYF.

The chain uses TRBV4-2 and TRBJ1-2; D is perhaps TRBD1 (5 bases). Germline V gene lookup returns CDR1 LGHNA and CDR2 YNFKEQ. This CDR3 has 16 amino acids. Trimming stripped 1 base from V and 4 bases from J, with 16 bases between. The CDR3, as DNA: TGTGCCAGCAGCCAAGTCAGTGGGGGGAAACCCTATGGCTACACCTTC. It translates to CASSQVSGGKPYGYTF.